The 19 T cell receptor beta chains in this list originate from one sample, sequenced in a study of blood T cell repertoires in COVID-19. The assay was immunoSEQ multiplex PCR, and TCRdb's table has in-frame clones only and misses some. The table lists 250,000 to 350,000 clones, 70% to 85% of them singletons. The sample taken for sequencing was peripheral blood. These receptors originate from a human donor with COVID-19, enrolled during active disease. The donor label of this sample is uncertain.

The chain is built from TRBV7-2 and TRBJ1-5; 8 nucleotides line up with TRBD1. Germline CDR1 SGHTA, CDR2 FQGNSA. V lost 5 bases, J lost 3 bases, and 6 bases stayed unmatched. The CDR3 consists of 15 residues. This CDR3 reads CASSLQGGINQPQHF. For the CDR3, the DNA is TGTGCCAGCAGCCTACAGGGGGGGATCAATCAGCCCCAGCATTTT.

The chain uses TRBV7-2 and TRBJ1-2; no clear D. V was cut by 4 bases and J by 3 bases, with 15 bases left in between. This CDR3 is 15 amino acids long. Germline V gene lookup returns CDR1 SGHTA and CDR2 FQGNSA. CDR3 loop: CASSSQRGDHYGYTF. The CDR3 DNA reads as TGTGCCAGCAGCTCCCAGAGAGGCGACCACTATGGCTACACCTTC.

V is TRBV29-1 and J is TRBJ2-1; TRBD2 might be the D (5 bases). With 7 bases removed from V and 6 bases from J, the gap between germline ends came to 13 bases. CDR3 length equals 12 residues. Per the germline V gene, CDR1 is SQVTM and CDR2 is ANQGSEA. The chain's CDR3 is CSGHRGTNEQFF. The CDR3 DNA reads as TGCAGCGGCCACCGGGGAACCAATGAGCAGTTCTTC.

The CDR3 DNA reads TGCGCCAGCAGCCTTGACAGGGAGACTGAAGCTTTCTTT. This encodes CASSLDRETEAFF. The rearrangement joins TRBV4-1 to TRBJ1-1; 7 bases agree with TRBD1. Trimming took 4 bases from V and 5 from J; bases not matched to a gene: 4. This CDR3 has 13 residues. Germline lookup yields CDR1 MGHRA and CDR2 YSYEKL.

V gene TRBV2 combines with J gene TRBJ1-1, with TRBD1 identical over 8 bases. The V and J ends lost 5 bases and 1 base, in that order; junction bases with no gene match: 3. The CDR3 length is 14 residues. Germline lookup yields CDR1 SNHLY and CDR2 FYNNEI. The CDR3 nucleotides read TGTGCCAGCAGTTTCGACAGGGGGAACACTGAAGCTTTCTTT. Encoded protein: CASSFDRGNTEAFF.

The rearrangement uses TRBV6-5 and TRBJ1-5; D perhaps matches TRBD1 (5 bases). Germline loops: CDR1 MNHEY, CDR2 SVGAGI. The CDR3 runs to 13 residues. Between the trimmed V and J ends, which lost 5 bases and 4 bases, there was a span of 9 bases. The CDR3 coding sequence is TGTGCCAGCAGTAGGGGCCCTAATCAGCCCCAGCATTTT. Amino acid sequence: CASSRGPNQPQHF.

The V call is TRBV5-4, the J call TRBJ1-1; D unclear. Trimming removed 0 bases at V and 2 bases at J, with 8 bases between. This CDR3 is built from 14 residues. Germline V gene lookup returns CDR1 SGHNT and CDR2 YYREEE (reference sequence). CDR3 DNA sequence: TGTGCCAGCAGCTTGGTCCTGAGCAACACTGAAGCTTTCTTT. It codes for CASSLVLSNTEAFF.

The V call is TRBV2, the J call TRBJ2-1, with TRBD1 as a possible D gene (6 bases). CDR3 length equals 17 residues. V lost 8 bases, J lost 2 bases, and 22 bases lay in between. Germline V CDR1 and CDR2: SNHLY, FYNNEI. As DNA, the CDR3 is TGTGCCAGCCAGGGGACCCCGACCTCTGGCCCCTACAATGAGCAGTTCTTC. Its protein is CASQGTPTSGPYNEQFF.

The V and J genes are TRBV5-1 and TRBJ2-1; 9 bases align to TRBD2. The CDR3 totals 19 residues. With V trimmed by 7 bases and J by 0 bases, 17 bases remained unmatched. The germline gives CDR1 SGHRS, CDR2 YFSETQ. In DNA, the CDR3 is TGCGCCAGCCGGCGTAATCTACAGGCGGGAGGGCCCTCCTACAATGAGCAGTTCTTC. The encoded protein is CASRRNLQAGGPSYNEQFF.

The chain joins TRBV6-5 to TRBJ2-5; TRBD2 is a possible D gene (7 bases). The V gene lost 0 bases and the J gene lost 5 bases, with 16 bases spanning the gap. This CDR3 comprises 16 residues. Per the germline V gene, CDR1 is MNHEY and CDR2 is SVGAGI. The CDR3 spells CASSYSWGGGGETQYF. For the CDR3, the DNA is TGTGCCAGCAGTTACTCGTGGGGGGGCGGTGGGGAGACCCAGTACTTC.

The rearrangement joins TRBV20-1 to TRBJ2-3, with 9 nucleotides matching TRBD2. Germline V gene lookup returns CDR1 DFQATT and CDR2 SNEGSKA (reference sequence). CDR3 length: 15 residues. The V segment lost 3 bases and the J segment 3 bases; nucleotides outside the gene matches: 7. The CDR3 region has the DNA TGCAGTGCTAGTGTTAGCGGGAGTGAAACAGATACGCAGTATTTT. Translating gives CSASVSGSETDTQYF.

The V and J genes are TRBV27 and TRBJ2-7, with 8 bases lining up with TRBD1. The CDR3 is made up of 14 amino acids. Germline CDR1 is MNHEY and CDR2 is SMNVEV (reference sequence). With V trimmed by 10 bases and J by 0 bases, 8 bases remained unmatched. This CDR3 is CATTDRVGSYEQYF. The CDR3, as DNA: TGTGCCACTACGGACAGGGTTGGCTCCTACGAGCAGTACTTC.

The genes are TRBV12-3 or TRBV12-4 and TRBJ1-4; a possible D gene is TRBD1 (6 bases). There are 12 residues in the CDR3. Trimming removed 6 bases at V and 12 bases at J, with 14 bases between. The CDR3 region has the DNA TGTGCCAGCAGCATAGAGGGGGGGCAACTGTTTTTT. Translation gives CASSIEGGQLFF.

The chain couples TRBV27 to TRBJ1-5; the match to TRBD1 covers 8 bases. The length of the CDR3 is 18 residues. In germline, CDR1 is MNHEY, CDR2 SMNVEV (reference sequence). V shed 4 bases, J shed 1 base, and the junction held 12 bases outside the gene matches. As DNA, the CDR3 is TGTGCCAGCAGTTCAGGGACAGGCGGGTCTAGAAGCAATCAGCCCCAGCATTTT. This sequence encodes CASSSGTGGSRSNQPQHF.

The chain uses TRBV4-1 and TRBJ2-7, with 16 bases identical to TRBD2. The CDR3 spans 18 residues. J gave up 4 bases and V 4 bases, and 10 bases lay outside the gene matches. Germline CDR1 MGHRA, CDR2 YSYEKL. Here the CDR3 reads CASSPGLAGGPMRYEQYF. CDR3 nucleotide sequence: TGCGCCAGCAGCCCGGGACTAGCGGGAGGGCCAATGAGGTACGAGCAGTACTTC.

This chain's CDR3 is CASSIGTSASYEQYF. The CDR3, as DNA: TGTGCCAGTAGTATAGGGACTAGCGCCTCCTACGAGCAGTACTTC. V is TRBV19 and J is TRBJ2-7, with TRBD2 identical over 9 bases. The junction had 1 base not matched to a gene; V was cut back by 1 base and J by 0 bases. Germline assignment: CDR1 LNHDA and CDR2 SQIVND (reference sequence). The CDR3 has 15 amino acids. Supplemented by reference TRBV19 and TRBJ2-7, the full variable domain reads DGGITQSPKYLFRKEGQNVTLSCEQNLNHDAMYWYRQDPGQGLRLIYYSQIVNDFQKGDIAEGYSVSREKKESFPLTVTSAQKNPTAFYLCASSIGTSASYEQYFGPGTRLTVT.

This chain joins TRBV19 and TRBJ1-1; 9 nucleotides align to TRBD1. From germline, CDR1 is LNHDA and CDR2 SQIVND (reference sequence). The ends lost 3 bases at V and 4 bases at J; junction bases unmatched: 6. The CDR3 contains 15 residues. The CDR3: CASSITGGAGTEAFF. The CDR3 DNA follows: TGTGCCAGTAGTATTACAGGGGGCGCAGGCACTGAAGCTTTCTTT.

The sample holds one count of this clone. The chain combines TRBV5-1 with TRBJ1-3; 8 nucleotides agree with TRBD1. CDR3 size: 16 residues. The trim removed 0 bases at V and 4 bases at J, leaving 6 bases unmatched. Per germline, CDR1 SGHRS and CDR2 YFSETQ. CDR3 nucleotides: TGCGCCAGCAGCTTGGGACAGGGGTCGAGGGGAAACACCATATATTTT. Its protein is CASSLGQGSRGNTIYF.

This clone occurred a few times. The rearrangement joins TRBV18 to TRBJ1-2; D is unresolved. The CDR3 runs 15 residues. Trimming cost V 0 bases and J 1 base, with 9 bases left between them. In germline, CDR1 is KGHSH, CDR2 LQKENI. The DNA for the CDR3 is TGTGCCAGCTCACCACCCGGGGTGATTAACTATGGCTACACCTTC. It codes for CASSPPGVINYGYTF.